Listed here are 32 T cell receptor beta chains from one sample, sequenced in a study of cytomegalovirus exposure and HLA in healthy donors. PCR used 60 Vbeta primers and 13 Jbeta primers. This table comes from immunoSEQ multiplex PCR, and its TCRdb copy is limited to in-frame clones, with some not included. The table lists 150,000 or so clones, around two thirds of them singletons. Sequenced material: PBMCs. Receptors were obtained from a young man in good health and CMV-seropositive.

The chain couples TRBV5-1 to TRBJ2-3; 14 positions agree with TRBD2. V shed 1 base, J shed 6 bases, and the junction held 19 bases outside the gene matches. Germline CDR1 SGHRS, CDR2 YFSETQ. This CDR3 is built from 21 residues. The CDR3 loop reads CASSLSTRTSGRSEEWDTQYF. CDR3 coding DNA: TGCGCCAGCAGCTTGTCGACCCGGACTAGCGGGAGGAGTGAGGAATGGGATACGCAGTATTTT.

The DNA for the CDR3 is TGTGCCAGCAGCTCCAGGGGGTTTGGCTACACCTTC. Translation: CASSSRGFGYTF. The chain combines TRBV11-2 with TRBJ1-2; 7 bases align to TRBD1. The V gene end was trimmed by 4 bases and the J gene end by 7 bases; junction bases not matched to a gene: 3. Germline V CDR1 and CDR2: SGHAT, FQNNGV. The CDR3 consists of 12 residues.

The V gene is TRBV30, the J gene TRBJ1-1; tentative D call: TRBD1 (6 bases). V lost 4 bases, J lost 1 base, and 16 bases lay in between. CDR1 and CDR2 (germline): GTSNPN, SVGIG (reference sequence). The CDR3 sequence is 15 residues long. As DNA, the CDR3 is TGTGCCTGGATTAAGGGGGGGGCATGGAACACTGAAGCTTTCTTT. Protein product: CAWIKGGAWNTEAFF.

This clone was found a few times. Other DNA sequences of this sample code for an identical CDR3. This chain uses TRBV28 with TRBJ2-7, with TRBD1 matching 7 bases. Losses at the gene ends were 3 bases for V and 5 bases for J; bases not matched to a gene: 10. CDR1 is MDHEN, CDR2 SYDVKM, per germline. The CDR3 has 15 amino acids. CDR3 bases: TGTGCCAGCAGTTTGGGCAGGGGGTGGACTCACGAGCAGTACTTC. It translates to CASSLGRGWTHEQYF.

The sample holds a few counts of this clone. The V and J genes are TRBV18 and TRBJ2-1, with TRBD2 matching 12 bases. The CDR3 sequence is 16 residues long. V lost 3 bases and J lost 3; bases outside the gene matches: 3. Germline V lookup: CDR1 KGHSH, CDR2 LQKENI. The CDR3 protein is CASSPMGLAGYNEQFF. The CDR3 DNA reads as TGTGCCAGCTCACCGATGGGACTAGCGGGCTACAATGAGCAGTTCTTC.

The chain has TRBV11-2 and TRBJ2-1; D is perhaps TRBD1 (6 bases). Germline-derived CDR1 and CDR2 are SGHAT and FQNNGV. Trimming took off 2 bases at V and 8 bases at J, with 19 bases between the two ends. The CDR3 has 16 residues. The CDR3 DNA reads TGTGCCAGCAGCTTAATGTGGGGGCCGTCCGGCGATGAGCAGTTCTTC. It yields the protein CASSLMWGPSGDEQFF. The whole variable domain, filled in from reference TRBV11-2 and TRBJ2-1, reads EAGVAQSPRYKIIEKRQSVAFWCNPISGHATLYWYQQILGQGPKLLIQFQNNGVVDDSQLPKDRFSAERLKGVDSTLKIQPAKLEDSAVYLCASSLMWGPSGDEQFFGPGTRLTVL.

The chain carries TRBV6-5 and TRBJ2-1, with 9 bases fitting TRBD1. The germline V gene encodes CDR1 MNHEY and CDR2 SVGAGI. V was clipped by 2 bases and J by 9 bases; unmatched bases: 8. The CDR3 is 15 residues long. CDR3 loop: CASSYTGTGLGEQFF. Written as DNA, the CDR3 is TGTGCCAGCAGTTACACCGGGACAGGGTTGGGTGAGCAGTTCTTC.

The chain carries TRBV29-1 and TRBJ2-7; 11 bases are a match to TRBD1. CDR1 and CDR2 (germline): SQVTM, ANQGSEA. This CDR3 region has 15 residues. V shed 1 base, J shed 7 bases, and the junction held 9 bases outside the gene matches. The DNA of the CDR3 is TGCAGCGTTGAAGGTCGTGGGACAGGGGGTCGAGAGCAGTACTTC. Amino acids: CSVEGRGTGGREQYF.

This chain links TRBV30 with TRBJ1-1; the match to TRBD1 covers 9 bases. Germline loops: CDR1 GTSNPN, CDR2 SVGIG (reference sequence). The CDR3 extends over 14 amino acids. After removal of 6 bases from V and 2 bases from J, the junction contained 7 bases not matched to a gene. The CDR3 DNA follows: TGTGCCTGCACCCCGGGACAGGGTAACACTGAAGCTTTCTTT. It codes for CACTPGQGNTEAFF.

This chain links TRBV5-1 with TRBJ2-3; the D is unclear. In germline, CDR1 is SGHRS, CDR2 YFSETQ. V was cut by 4 bases and J by 6 bases, with 15 bases left in between. This CDR3 spans 14 amino acids. CDR3 in DNA: TGCGCCAGCAGCCCGGAGTGGGTCATGGATACGCAGTATTTT. This codes for CASSPEWVMDTQYF.

This clone was seen more than once but under ten times. The chain couples TRBV28 to TRBJ2-7, with D uncertain. The CDR3 runs 13 residues. The V gene's germline CDR1 is MDHEN and CDR2 SYDVKM. V dropped 7 bases and J dropped 6 bases, with 16 bases sitting between them. In DNA form, the CDR3 reads TGTGCCAGCACCCGTAAACCAGGCTCCGAGCAGTACTTC. It yields the protein CASTRKPGSEQYF.

V gene TRBV6-1 combines with J gene TRBJ2-1; possibly TRBD2 for D (5 bases). Trimming left V 8 bases short and J 2 bases short, with 10 bases between. The length of the CDR3 is 13 residues. The germline V gene has CDR1 MNHNS and CDR2 SASEGT. The CDR3 nucleotides are TGTGCCAGCGGACTGCGCGCCTACAATGAGCAGTTCTTC. Translation gives CASGLRAYNEQFF.

This clone has ten or more counts. The chain combines TRBV6-1 with TRBJ2-7; 9 bases agree with TRBD1. There are 15 residues in the CDR3. The junction had 4 bases not matched to a gene; V was cut back by 1 base and J by 3 bases. In germline, CDR1 is MNHNS, CDR2 SASEGT. The CDR3 sequence: CASSEGQGGFYEQYF. The DNA of the CDR3 is TGTGCCAGCAGTGAAGGACAGGGGGGATTCTACGAGCAGTACTTC.

The chain joins TRBV21-1 to TRBJ1-1; the table names TRBD1, a call not compared with the DNA. TRBV21-1 is an annotated pseudogene. This CDR3 comprises 13 residues. The CDR3 nucleotides read TGTGCCAGCAGCAAGCGACAGAACACTGAAGCTTTCTTT. Translation gives CASSKRQNTEAFF.

The chain joins TRBV12-5 to TRBJ2-7, with a weak D call TRBD2 (6 bases). Germline CDR1 and CDR2: LGHNT and FRNRAP. Deletions cut 1 base from V and 6 bases from J, with 16 bases between. CDR3 length: 15 residues. CDR3 DNA sequence: TGTGCTAGTGGTTTGGGATCCGGGGAGGTTCGCGAGCAGTACTTC. Translated: CASGLGSGEVREQYF.

This rearrangement joins TRBV5-1 to TRBJ2-4, with 7 bases matching TRBD1. V lost 1 base to trimming and J lost 5 bases; unmatched junction nucleotides: 3. The CDR3 covers 14 residues. Germline V CDR1 and CDR2: SGHRS, YFSETQ. The CDR3 region has the DNA TGCGCCAGCAGCTTGAGACAGGGTGAAAACATTCAGTACTTC. As protein: CASSLRQGENIQYF.

The chain joins TRBV28 to TRBJ2-1; no reliable D call. Trimming took off 2 bases at V and 4 bases at J, with 18 bases between the two ends. The germline V gene encodes CDR1 MDHEN and CDR2 SYDVKM. The CDR3 loop spans 17 amino acids. This CDR3 is CASSLSLGSLKYNEQFF. The DNA of the CDR3 is TGTGCCAGCAGTTTAAGTCTCGGGTCCCTCAAGTACAATGAGCAGTTCTTC. Drawing the rest from reference TRBV28 and TRBJ2-1, the complete variable domain is DVKVTQSSRYLVKRTGEKVFLECVQDMDHENMFWYRQDPGLGLRLIYFSYDVKMKEKGDIPEGYSVSREKKERFSLILESASTNQTSMYLCASSLSLGSLKYNEQFFGPGTRLTVL.

The DNA of the CDR3 is TGTGCCACCAGCAGGGAGGACAGGGCACGATCCCTAGCCAAAAACATTCAGTACTTC. Protein product: CATSREDRARSLAKNIQYF. The rearrangement links TRBV15 to TRBJ2-4; 8 positions match TRBD1. The trim removed 3 bases at V and 0 bases at J, leaving 13 bases unmatched. This CDR3 spans 19 amino acids. Germline CDR1 and CDR2: LNHNV and YYDKDF (reference sequence).

The V call is TRBV5-1, the J call TRBJ2-1, with 8 bases aligning to TRBD1. J gave up 5 bases and V 4 bases, and 5 bases lay outside the gene matches. The CDR3 consists of 14 residues. CDR1 and CDR2 from the germline V gene are SGHRS and YFSETQ. The CDR3 spells CASSILGQDNEQFF. DNA for the CDR3: TGCGCCAGCAGCATCCTGGGACAGGACAATGAGCAGTTCTTC.

In this sample, this clone turned up a few times. V gene TRBV30 combines with J gene TRBJ2-3; no firm D call. V gave up 6 bases and J gave up 4 bases, with 8 bases separating them. CDR3 length: 11 amino acids. Germline V gene data show CDR1 as GTSNPN and CDR2 as SVGIG (reference sequence). This chain's CDR3 is CACQSADTQYF. The CDR3 region has the DNA TGTGCCTGCCAGTCCGCAGATACGCAGTATTTT. Variable domain in full (rest from reference TRBV30 and TRBJ2-3): SQTIHQWPATLVQPVGSPLSLECTVEGTSNPNLYWYRQAAGRGLQLLFYSVGIGQISSEVPQNLSASRPQDRQFILSSKKLLLSDSGFYLCACQSADTQYFGPGTRLTVL.

The chain uses TRBV5-1 and TRBJ2-2; 7 bases fit TRBD1. The germline gives CDR1 SGHRS, CDR2 YFSETQ. CDR3 size: 14 residues. V lost 3 bases, J lost 6 bases, and 5 bases stayed unmatched. CDR3 in DNA: TGCGCCAGCAGCTCGGGACAGCTCGCCGGGGAGCTGTTTTTT. Its protein product is CASSSGQLAGELFF.

This rearrangement joins TRBV10-3 to TRBJ2-1; TRBD2 aligns across 8 bases. The trim removed 0 bases at V and 3 bases at J, leaving 4 bases unmatched. This CDR3 comprises 16 residues. Germline V gene sequence: CDR1 ENHRY, CDR2 SYGVKD. The DNA for the CDR3 is TGTGCCATCAGTGAGTCACCTAGCGGGTACTACAATGAGCAGTTCTTC. Translating it yields CAISESPSGYYNEQFF.

The V call is TRBV11-3, the J call TRBJ2-5; a possible D gene is TRBD2 (6 bases). There are 13 residues in the CDR3. Germline assignment: CDR1 SGHNT and CDR2 YENEEA. The ends were cut back, 10 bases at V and 5 bases at J, with 17 bases in the middle. The CDR3 sequence is CATAGGSMETQYF. CDR3 in DNA: TGTGCCACCGCCGGGGGTAGCATGGAGACCCAGTACTTC.

V and J are TRBV7-3 and TRBJ2-7, with 7 bases identical to TRBD2. Germline CDR1 reads SGHTA; CDR2 reads FQGTGA. This CDR3 is built from 15 residues. V was clipped by 5 bases and J by 2 bases; unmatched bases: 9. CDR3 sequence: CASSPGGGDPYEQYF. The CDR3 DNA is TGTGCCAGCAGCCCGGGGGGAGGAGATCCCTACGAGCAGTACTTC.

The V gene is TRBV28, the J gene TRBJ2-3; 7 nucleotides align to TRBD1. V trimming: 6 bases; J trimming: 1 base; junction bases outside the gene matches: 7. Germline V gives CDR1 MDHEN, CDR2 SYDVKM. The CDR3 consists of 15 residues. CDR3 coding DNA: TGTGCCAGCAGCCCCCAGGGGGTGGGCACAGATACGCAGTATTTT. Amino acids: CASSPQGVGTDTQYF.

The V gene is TRBV6-5, the J gene TRBJ2-5; 7 bases align to TRBD2. Germline CDR1 reads MNHEY; CDR2 reads SVGAGI. This CDR3 has 15 amino acids. J was trimmed by 2 bases and V by 10 bases; bases with no gene match: 13. The CDR3 bases are TGTGCCATCGGAGAAGCGGGAAGAGTTCAAGAGACCCAGTACTTC. Translating it yields CAIGEAGRVQETQYF.

The DNA for the CDR3 is TGTGCCAGCAGACCAACCACAGGGGGTGGCTACACCTTC. It encodes CASRPTTGGGYTF. This chain links TRBV6-5 with TRBJ1-2; 8 bases are a match to TRBD1. CDR1 and CDR2 from the germline V gene are MNHEY and SVGAGI. The CDR3 is made up of 13 amino acids. Germline trimming cut 6 bases from V and 7 bases from J; bases unmatched to any gene: 7.

V is TRBV6-5 and J is TRBJ2-1; TRBD2 agrees at 9 bases. This CDR3 has 15 amino acids. With 8 bases clipped from V and 6 bases from J, the junction kept 11 bases outside the gene matches. Germline V CDR1 and CDR2: MNHEY, SVGAGI. This chain's CDR3 is CASFSSGTMLNEQFF. In DNA, the CDR3 is TGTGCCAGCTTTTCTAGCGGGACAATGCTCAATGAGCAGTTCTTC.

The chain is built from TRBV5-1 and TRBJ2-5; TRBD2 agrees at 7 bases. The tail of the sequence fits TRBJ2-7 better, so the J call may be wrong. The CDR3 length is 14 residues. Germline loops: CDR1 SGHRS, CDR2 YFSETQ. The CDR3 nucleotides are TGCGCCAGCAGGTGGGGCGGGAGCTCCTACGAGCAGTACTTC. Translated, it gives CASRWGGSSYEQYF.

The genes are TRBV28 and TRBJ2-7; 9 nucleotides line up with TRBD1. Per the germline V gene, CDR1 is MDHEN and CDR2 is SYDVKM. CDR3 length: 15 residues. The V and J ends lost 5 bases and 1 base, in that order; junction bases with no gene match: 6. The CDR3 coding sequence is TGTGCCAGCAGTGCTGGGACAGGGCATTCCTACGAGCAGTACTTC. This gives the protein CASSAGTGHSYEQYF.

The gene calls are TRBV28 and TRBJ2-7; TRBD2 aligns across 11 bases. The CDR3 sequence is 15 residues long. From germline, CDR1 is MDHEN and CDR2 SYDVKM. V trimming: 6 bases; J trimming: 4 bases; junction bases outside the gene matches: 8. The CDR3 coding sequence is TGTGCCAGCAGGGAACCCGGGACTAGCGGTTACGAGCAGTACTTC. Its translation is CASREPGTSGYEQYF.

The chain joins TRBV4-1 to TRBJ2-7, with D hard to call. Germline values: CDR1 MGHRA, CDR2 YSYEKL. Between the trimmed V and J ends, which lost 6 bases and 3 bases, there was a span of 15 bases. This CDR3 is 14 amino acids long. The CDR3 spells CASSRTLWSYEQYF. CDR3 coding DNA: TGCGCCAGCAGTAGAACCCTTTGGAGCTACGAGCAGTACTTC.